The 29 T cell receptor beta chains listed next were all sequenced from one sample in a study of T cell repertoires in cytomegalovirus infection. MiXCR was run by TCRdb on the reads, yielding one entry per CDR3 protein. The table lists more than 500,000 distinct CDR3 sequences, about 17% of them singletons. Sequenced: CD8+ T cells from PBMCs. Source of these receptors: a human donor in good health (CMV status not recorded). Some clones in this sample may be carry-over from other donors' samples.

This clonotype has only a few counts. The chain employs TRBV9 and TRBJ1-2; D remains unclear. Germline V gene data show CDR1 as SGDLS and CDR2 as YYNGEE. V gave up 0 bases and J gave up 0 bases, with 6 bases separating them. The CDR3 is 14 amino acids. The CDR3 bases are TGTGCCAGCAGCGTAGATATTACTAACTATGGCTACACCTTC. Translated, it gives CASSVDITNYGYTF.

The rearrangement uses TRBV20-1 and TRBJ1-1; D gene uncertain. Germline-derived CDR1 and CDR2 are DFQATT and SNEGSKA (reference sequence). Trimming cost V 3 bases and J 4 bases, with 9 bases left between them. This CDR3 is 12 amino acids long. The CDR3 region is CSARYGFTEAFF. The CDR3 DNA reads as TGCAGTGCTAGGTATGGGTTCACTGAAGCTTTCTTT.

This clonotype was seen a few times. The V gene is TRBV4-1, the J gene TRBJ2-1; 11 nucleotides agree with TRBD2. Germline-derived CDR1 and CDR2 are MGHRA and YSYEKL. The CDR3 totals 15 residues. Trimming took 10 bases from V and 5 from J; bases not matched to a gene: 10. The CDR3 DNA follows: TGCGCCACCGCAGATCAGACTAGCGGGAACAATGAGCAGTTCTTC. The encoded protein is CATADQTSGNNEQFF.

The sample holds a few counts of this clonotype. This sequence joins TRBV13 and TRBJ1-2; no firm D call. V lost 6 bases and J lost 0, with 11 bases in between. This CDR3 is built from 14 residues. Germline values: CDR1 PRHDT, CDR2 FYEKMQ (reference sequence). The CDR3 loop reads CASSPGVSNYGYTF. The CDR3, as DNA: TGTGCCAGCAGTCCCGGAGTCTCTAACTATGGCTACACCTTC.

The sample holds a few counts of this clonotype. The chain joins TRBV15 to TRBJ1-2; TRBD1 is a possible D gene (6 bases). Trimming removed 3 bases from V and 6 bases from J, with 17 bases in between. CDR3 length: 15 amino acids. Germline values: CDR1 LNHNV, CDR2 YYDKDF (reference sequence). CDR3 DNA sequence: TGTGCCACCAGCAGTGGGGGGACACCGTCTGATGGCTACACCTTC. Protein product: CATSSGGTPSDGYTF.

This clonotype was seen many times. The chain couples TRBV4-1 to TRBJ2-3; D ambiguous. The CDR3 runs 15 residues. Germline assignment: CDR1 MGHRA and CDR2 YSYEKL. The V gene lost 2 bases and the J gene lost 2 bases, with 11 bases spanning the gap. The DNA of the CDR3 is TGCGCCAGCAGCCAACGGAACAATCCCACAGATACGCAGTATTTT. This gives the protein CASSQRNNPTDTQYF.

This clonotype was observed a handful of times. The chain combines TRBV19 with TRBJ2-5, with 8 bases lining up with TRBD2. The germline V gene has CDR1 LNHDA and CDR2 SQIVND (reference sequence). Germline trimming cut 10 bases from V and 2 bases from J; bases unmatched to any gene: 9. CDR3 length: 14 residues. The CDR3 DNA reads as TGTGCCACGCGGGGGGCCGAAGGTCAAGAGACCCAGTACTTC. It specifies CATRGAEGQETQYF.

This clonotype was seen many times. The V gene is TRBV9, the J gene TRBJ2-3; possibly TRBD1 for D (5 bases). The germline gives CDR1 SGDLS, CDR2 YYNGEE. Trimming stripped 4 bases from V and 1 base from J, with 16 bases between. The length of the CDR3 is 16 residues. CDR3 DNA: TGTGCCAGCAGCCCTTTAGCCGAAGGGGGCACAGATACGCAGTATTTT. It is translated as CASSPLAEGGTDTQYF.

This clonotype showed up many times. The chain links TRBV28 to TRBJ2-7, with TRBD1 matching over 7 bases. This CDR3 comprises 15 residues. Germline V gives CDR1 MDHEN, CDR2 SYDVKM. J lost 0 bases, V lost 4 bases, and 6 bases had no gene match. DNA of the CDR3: TGTGCCAGCAGTTCCCCGGACAGGAGCTCCTACGAGCAGTACTTC. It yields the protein CASSSPDRSSYEQYF. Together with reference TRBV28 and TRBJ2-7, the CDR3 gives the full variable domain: DVKVTQSSRYLVKRTGEKVFLECVQDMDHENMFWYRQDPGLGLRLIYFSYDVKMKEKGDIPEGYSVSREKKERFSLILESASTNQTSMYLCASSSPDRSSYEQYFGPGTRLTVT.

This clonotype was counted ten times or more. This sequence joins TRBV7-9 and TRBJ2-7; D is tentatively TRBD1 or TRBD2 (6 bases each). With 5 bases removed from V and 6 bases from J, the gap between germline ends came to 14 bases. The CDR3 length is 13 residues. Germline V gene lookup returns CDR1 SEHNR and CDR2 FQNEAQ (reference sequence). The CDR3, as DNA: TGTGCCAGCAGCCGGGTCGGAGGGGGCGAGCAGTACTTC. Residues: CASSRVGGGEQYF.

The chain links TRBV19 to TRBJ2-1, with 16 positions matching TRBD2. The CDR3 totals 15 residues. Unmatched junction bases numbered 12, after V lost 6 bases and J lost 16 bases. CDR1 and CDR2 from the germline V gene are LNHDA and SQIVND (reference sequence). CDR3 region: CASSGTSGRAALGFF. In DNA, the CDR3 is TGTGCCAGTAGCGGGACTAGCGGGAGGGCCGCCCTCGGCTTCTTC.

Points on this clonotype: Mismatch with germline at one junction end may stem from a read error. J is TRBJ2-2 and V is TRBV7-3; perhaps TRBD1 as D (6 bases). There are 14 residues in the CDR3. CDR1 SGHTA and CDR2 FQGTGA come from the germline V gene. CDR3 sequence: CASRPPQGTGEPFF. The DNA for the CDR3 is TGTGCCAGCAGGCCGCCCCAGGGGACCGGGGAGCCGTTTTTT.

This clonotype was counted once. The CDR3: CASSIEDSYNEQFF. The DNA for the CDR3 is TGTGCCAGTAGTATTGAGGACAGCTACAATGAGCAGTTCTTC. This rearrangement joins TRBV19 to TRBJ2-1; a weak D match, TRBD1 (6 bases). Trimming pared 3 bases from V and 3 bases from J, leaving 9 bases between. The CDR3 has 14 amino acids. CDR1 LNHDA and CDR2 SQIVND come from the germline V gene (reference sequence).

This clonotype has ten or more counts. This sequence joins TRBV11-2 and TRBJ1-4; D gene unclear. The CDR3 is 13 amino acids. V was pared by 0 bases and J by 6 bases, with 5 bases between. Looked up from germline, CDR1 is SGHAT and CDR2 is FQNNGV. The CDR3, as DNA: TGTGCCAGCAGCTTAGACTTAGATGAAAAACTGTTTTTT. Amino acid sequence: CASSLDLDEKLFF. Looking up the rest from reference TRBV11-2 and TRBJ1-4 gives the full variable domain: EAGVAQSPRYKIIEKRQSVAFWCNPISGHATLYWYQQILGQGPKLLIQFQNNGVVDDSQLPKDRFSAERLKGVDSTLKIQPAKLEDSAVYLCASSLDLDEKLFFGSGTQLSVL.

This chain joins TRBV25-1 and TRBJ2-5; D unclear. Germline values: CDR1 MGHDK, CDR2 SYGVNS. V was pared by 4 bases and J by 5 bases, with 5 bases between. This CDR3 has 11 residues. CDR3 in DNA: TGTGCCAGCAGTGTGGTGGAGACCCAGTACTTC. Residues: CASSVVETQYF.

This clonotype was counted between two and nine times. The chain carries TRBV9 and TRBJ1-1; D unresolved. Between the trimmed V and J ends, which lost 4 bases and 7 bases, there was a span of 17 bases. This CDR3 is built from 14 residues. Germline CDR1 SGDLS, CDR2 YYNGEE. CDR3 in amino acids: CASSPPSGILEAFF. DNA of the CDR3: TGTGCCAGCAGCCCCCCGAGTGGGATCCTTGAAGCTTTCTTT.

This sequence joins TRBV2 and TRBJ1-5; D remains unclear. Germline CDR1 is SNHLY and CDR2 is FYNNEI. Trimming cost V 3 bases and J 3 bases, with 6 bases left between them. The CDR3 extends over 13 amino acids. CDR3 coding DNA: TGTGCCAGCAGTGACAGATACAATCAGCCCCAGCATTTT. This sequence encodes CASSDRYNQPQHF.

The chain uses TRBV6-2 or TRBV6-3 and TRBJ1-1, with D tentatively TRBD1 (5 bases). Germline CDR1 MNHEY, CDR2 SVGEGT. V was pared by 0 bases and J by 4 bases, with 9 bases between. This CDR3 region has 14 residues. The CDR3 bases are TGTGCCAGCAGTTACTCGCCAGGGTTCACTGAAGCTTTCTTT. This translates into CASSYSPGFTEAFF.

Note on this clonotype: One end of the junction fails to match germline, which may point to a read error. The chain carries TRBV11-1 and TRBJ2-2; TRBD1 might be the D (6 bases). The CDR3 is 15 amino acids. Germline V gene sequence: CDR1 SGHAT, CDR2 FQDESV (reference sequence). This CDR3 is CARSLALVIAGEMFF. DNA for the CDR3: TGTGCCAGAAGCTTAGCACTAGTTATTGCAGGGGAGATGTTTTTT.

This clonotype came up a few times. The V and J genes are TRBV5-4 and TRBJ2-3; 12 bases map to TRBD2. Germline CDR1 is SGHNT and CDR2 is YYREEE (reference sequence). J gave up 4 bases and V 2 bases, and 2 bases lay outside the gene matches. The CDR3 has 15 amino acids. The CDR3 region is CASSLSSGGADTQYF. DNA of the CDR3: TGTGCCAGCAGCTTATCTAGCGGGGGGGCAGATACGCAGTATTTT.

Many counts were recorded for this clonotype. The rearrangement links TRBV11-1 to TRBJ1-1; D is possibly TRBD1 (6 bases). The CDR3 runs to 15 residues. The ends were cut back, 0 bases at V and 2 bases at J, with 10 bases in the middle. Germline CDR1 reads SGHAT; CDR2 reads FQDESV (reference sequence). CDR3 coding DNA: TGTGCCAGCAGCTTAGCCCGGACAGTTAACACTGAAGCTTTCTTT. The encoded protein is CASSLARTVNTEAFF. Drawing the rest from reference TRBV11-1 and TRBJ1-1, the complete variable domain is EAEVAQSPRYKITEKSQAVAFWCDPISGHATLYWYRQILGQGPELLVQFQDESVVDDSQLPKDRFSAERLKGVDSTLKIQPAELGDSAMYLCASSLARTVNTEAFFGQGTRLTVV.

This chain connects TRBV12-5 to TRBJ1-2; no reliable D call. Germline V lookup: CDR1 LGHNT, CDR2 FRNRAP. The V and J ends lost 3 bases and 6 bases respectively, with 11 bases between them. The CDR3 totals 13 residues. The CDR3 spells CASGFWTQDGYTF. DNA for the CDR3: TGTGCTAGTGGTTTTTGGACTCAGGATGGCTACACCTTC.

CDR3: CASSYFPRSPAYEQYF. CDR3 coding DNA: TGTGCCAGCAGTTATTTCCCTAGGTCCCCCGCCTACGAGCAGTACTTC. The genes are TRBV27 and TRBJ2-7; D remains unclear. The CDR3 is 16 residues long. Germline V gives CDR1 MNHEY, CDR2 SMNVEV (reference sequence). Trimming left V 4 bases short and J 2 bases short, with 18 bases between.

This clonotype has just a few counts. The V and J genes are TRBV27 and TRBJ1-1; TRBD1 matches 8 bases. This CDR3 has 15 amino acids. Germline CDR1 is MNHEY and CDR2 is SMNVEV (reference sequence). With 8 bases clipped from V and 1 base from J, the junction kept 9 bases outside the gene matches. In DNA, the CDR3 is TGTGCCAGCGTATTGGGCCAGGGGGCGAACACTGAAGCTTTCTTT. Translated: CASVLGQGANTEAFF.

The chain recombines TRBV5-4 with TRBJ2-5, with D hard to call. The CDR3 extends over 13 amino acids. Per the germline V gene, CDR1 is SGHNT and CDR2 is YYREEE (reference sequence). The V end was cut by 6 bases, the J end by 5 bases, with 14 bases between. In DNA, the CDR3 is TGTGCCAGCAAACCCCAACGCGGCGAGACCCAGTACTTC. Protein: CASKPQRGETQYF.

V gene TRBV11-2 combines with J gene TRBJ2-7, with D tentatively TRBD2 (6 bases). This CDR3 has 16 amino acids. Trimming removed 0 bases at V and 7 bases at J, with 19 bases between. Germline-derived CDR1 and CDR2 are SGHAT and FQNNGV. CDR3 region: CASSLDGGLSIREQYF. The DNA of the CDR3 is TGTGCCAGCAGCTTAGATGGAGGGCTGTCAATAAGGGAGCAGTACTTC.

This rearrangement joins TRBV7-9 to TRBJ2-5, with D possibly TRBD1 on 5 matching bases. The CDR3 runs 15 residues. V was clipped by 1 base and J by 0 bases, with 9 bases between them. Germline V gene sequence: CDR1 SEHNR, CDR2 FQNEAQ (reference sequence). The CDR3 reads CASSLVRVYQETQYF. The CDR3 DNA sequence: TGTGCCAGCAGCTTAGTCAGGGTGTACCAAGAGACCCAGTACTTC.

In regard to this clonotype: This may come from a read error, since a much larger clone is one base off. The CDR3 spells CASSQEYNSPLQF. The CDR3 bases are TGTGCCAGCAGCCAGGAGTATAATTCACCCCTCCAATTT. This chain links TRBV7-6 with TRBJ1-6; D is ambiguous. Germline V gene sequence: CDR1 SGHVS, CDR2 FNYEAQ. The CDR3 covers 13 residues.

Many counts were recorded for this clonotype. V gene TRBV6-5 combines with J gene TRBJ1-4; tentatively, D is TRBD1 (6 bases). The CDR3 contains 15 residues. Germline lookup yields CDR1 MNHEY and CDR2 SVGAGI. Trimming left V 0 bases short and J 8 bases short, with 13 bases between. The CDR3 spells CASSYSTGAREKLFF. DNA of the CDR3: TGTGCCAGCAGTTACTCCACGGGGGCCAGAGAAAAACTGTTTTTT.